This is a list of T cell receptor beta chains from one sample in a study of CD8 T cells in ankylosing spondylitis. TCRdb re-called the 5' RACE reads through MiXCR, storing one row per CDR3 protein. The profile covers 130,000 or so distinct CDR3 sequences, with more than 15% appearing a single time and about 33% taken by the ten largest. Sequenced sample: blood, either unsorted or a sorted T cell fraction (not recorded which). These receptor sequences come from a male donor with ankylosing spondylitis. CDR3s include the opening cysteine and the closing phenylalanine or tryptophan. A D gene is named only where the DNA matches it firmly. Size values are once, few and many counts, or a class for expanded clones, and some rows have none.

v_call,cdr3_length,d_call,j_call,clone_size,cdr3_aa,cdr3_nt
TRBV12-3/TRBV12-4,15,-,TRBJ2-2,-,CASHEAGATTGELFF,TGTGCCAGCCACGAGGCAGGGGCCACCACCGGGGAGCTGTTTTTT
TRBV27,14,-,TRBJ2-2,-,CASSLTTGGGELFF,TGTGCCAGCAGTCTTACGACAGGCGGCGGGGAGCTGTTTTTT
TRBV6-5,13,-,TRBJ2-7,few,CASSYGRANEQYF,TGTGCCAGCAGTTACGGCAGGGCCAACGAGCAGTACTTC
TRBV29-1,11,-,TRBJ2-7,-,CSAGYPGEQYF,TGCAGCGCCGGATACCCTGGCGAGCAGTACTTC
TRBV5-5,14,-,TRBJ2-7,-,CASSFWQGNYEQYF,TGTGCCAGCAGCTTTTGGCAGGGGAACTACGAGCAGTACTTC
TRBV27,15,-,TRBJ2-7,-,CASSLALQGPYEQYF,TGTGCCAGCAGTTTAGCGTTACAGGGCCCTTACGAGCAGTACTTC
TRBV14,14,-,TRBJ1-2,-,CASSPGRLIGGYTF,TGTGCCAGCAGCCCTGGGAGATTGATAGGTGGCTACACCTTC
TRBV7-8,15,-,TRBJ1-5,few,CASSSSNLPDLPQHF,TGTGCCAGCAGCTCCTCTAACCTACCCGATCTGCCCCAGCATTTT
TRBV29-1,16,-,TRBJ2-4,many,CSVEVRKLPRGNIQYF,TGCAGCGTTGAGGTTCGGAAACTCCCCCGGGGAAACATTCAGTACTTC
TRBV7-3,16,-,TRBJ2-5,-,CASSLTAGGGLETQYF,TGTGCCAGCAGCTTAACGGCAGGAGGGGGTCTTGAGACCCAGTACTTC
TRBV5-1,13,-,TRBJ1-2,-,CASGPTASYGYTF,TGCGCCAGCGGTCCCACTGCGAGCTATGGCTACACCTTC
TRBV6-2/TRBV6-3,11,-,TRBJ2-5,few,CASRIGGTQYF,TGTGCCAGCAGGATTGGGGGGACCCAGTACTTC
TRBV27,14,-,TRBJ2-7,-,CASSPRGLPYEQYF,TGTGCCAGCAGTCCAAGGGGCTTGCCCTACGAGCAGTACTTC
TRBV4-3,15,-,TRBJ2-2,-,CASSQDAGNTGELFF,TGCGCCAGCAGCCAAGATGCGGGGAACACCGGGGAGCTGTTTTTT
TRBV7-9,12,-,TRBJ1-1,many,CASSLGLIEAFF,TGTGCCAGCAGCTTAGGTTTAATTGAAGCTTTCTTT
TRBV7-9,15,TRBD2,TRBJ2-5,few,CASSLGLAVQETQYF,TGTGCCAGCAGCTTAGGACTAGCGGTTCAAGAGACCCAGTACTTC
TRBV7-9,15,TRBD1,TRBJ2-7,many,CASRPRQGNSYEQYF,TGTGCCAGCAGGCCGAGACAGGGGAACTCCTACGAGCAGTACTTC
TRBV2,13,TRBD1,TRBJ2-7,few,CAMTGGISYEQYF,TGTGCCATGACAGGGGGGATCTCCTACGAGCAGTACTTC
TRBV7-6,15,TRBD1,TRBJ1-4,few,CASSLGAGTDEKLFF,TGTGCCAGCAGCTTAGGGGCCGGGACAGATGAAAAACTGTTTTTT
TRBV24-1,13,TRBD2,TRBJ2-1,-,CATSDLRAGVKFF,TGTGCCACCAGTGATTTGCGAGCGGGAGTTAAGTTCTTC
TRBV6-5,15,-,TRBJ1-2,-,CASSYSAGQNYGYTF,TGTGCCAGCAGTTACTCGGCAGGCCAGAACTATGGCTACACCTTC
TRBV12-3/TRBV12-4,14,-,TRBJ1-1,few,CASSLVPRGTEAFF,TGTGCCAGCAGTTTAGTTCCTCGGGGCACTGAAGCTTTCTTT
TRBV7-9,12,-,TRBJ2-7,-,CASSPIGYEQYF,TGTGCCAGCAGCCCAATAGGGTACGAGCAGTACTTC
TRBV28,14,-,TRBJ1-1,-,CASSLLAVNTEAFF,TGTGCCAGCAGTTTACTGGCCGTGAACACTGAAGCTTTCTTT
TRBV5-1,15,TRBD2,TRBJ2-2,-,CASIGTSGNTGELFF,TGCGCCAGCATCGGGACTAGCGGAAACACCGGGGAGCTGTTTTTT
TRBV5-5,13,-,TRBJ1-1,few,CASSPWEGAEAFF,TGTGCCAGCAGCCCTTGGGAGGGCGCTGAAGCTTTCTTT
TRBV29-1,11,-,TRBJ2-7,few,CSVEDVGEQYF,TGCAGCGTTGAAGATGTTGGTGAGCAGTACTTC
TRBV4-1,16,TRBD2,TRBJ2-7,-,CASSQEELAGTYEQYF,TGCGCCAGCAGCCAAGAGGAACTAGCGGGGACCTACGAGCAGTACTTC